This T cell receptor beta chain was documented in a study of T cells in Graves' hyperthyroidism and ophthalmopathy. There were TCR beta CDR3 regions amplified from RNA transcripts. An initial round of RT-PCR targeting the TCR CDR3 relied on the HTBI primer set. TCRdb reprocessed the multiplex PCR reads via MiXCR and lists one record per CDR3 protein. The data show about 59,000 distinct CDR3 sequences, with under 70% seen just once and approximately 3.4% held by the top ten. Inclusion characteristics of ophthalmopathy patients comprised a Clinical Activity Score of at least 3, a NOSPECS grade of at least 4, and duration under 3 months. PBMCs were sourced from less than 13 ml fresh peripheral blood. V shed 6 bases and J shed 0 bases, with 9 bases lying between them. The CDR3 runs 14 residues. Per germline, CDR1 SNHLY and CDR2 FYNNEI.

Material for sequencing was blood. The source is an older woman with Graves' ophthalmopathy. The rearrangement uses TRBV2 and TRBJ1-3; D gene uncertain. CDR3 DNA sequence: TGTGCCAGCAGCCAGGTGGACTCTGGAAACACCATATATTTT. This encodes CASSQVDSGNTIYF. The variable domain in full, with the rest retrieved from reference TRBV2 and TRBJ1-3, is EPEVTQTPSHQVTQMGQEVILRCVPISNHLYFYWYRQILGQKVEFLVSFYNNEISEKSEIFDDQFSVERPDGSNFTLKIRSTKLEDSAMYFCASSQVDSGNTIYFGEGSWLTVV.